This is a list of T cell receptor beta chains from one sample in a study of T cell changes during pregnancy in multiple sclerosis. The assay was immunoSEQ multiplex PCR, and TCRdb's table has in-frame clones only and misses some. This table has tens of thousands of clones, more than 70% appearing once. Sequencing used CD4+ T cells from peripheral blood mononuclear cells, obtained in the first trimester of pregnancy. The receptors come from a female donor in good health, enrolled as a control in a pregnancy study. Both conserved end residues are part of each CDR3.

j_call v_call cdr3_aa
TRBJ2-2 TRBV18 CASSPPTGGNTGELFF
TRBJ1-2 TRBV7-9 CASSFGQNGYTF
TRBJ2-1 TRBV5-1 CASSFGGTNSYNEQFF
TRBJ2-7 TRBV21-1 CASSKPAGTYEQYF
TRBJ2-3 TRBV9 CASSPRTSGSTDTQYF
TRBJ1-1 TRBV5-1 CASSTGQGGTEAFF
TRBJ1-5 TRBV6-1 CASSDILGSQPQHF
TRBJ2-2 TRBV7-6 CASSLVLAGGTGELFF
TRBJ2-3 TRBV11-3 CASGTGADTQYF
TRBJ2-1 TRBV4-2 CASSLGTGGSSSYNEQFF
TRBJ2-3 TRBV6-1 CASRTTGITDTQYF
TRBJ2-1 TRBV30 CAWRSRGSYNEQFF
TRBJ2-1 TRBV28 CASNKMSSGRFDEQFF
TRBJ2-5 TRBV7-9 CASSGLALLKTQYF